A selection of T cell receptor beta chains follows, all from one sample in a study of control samples from healthy donors and cancer patients. This table comes from immunoSEQ multiplex PCR, and its TCRdb copy is limited to in-frame clones, with some not included. Of roughly 120,000 clones in the sample, about 95% are singletons; the top ten hold 3.6%. The sequenced sample was blood. These receptors all stem from a man aged 30 to 39 in good health. The CDR3 runs from the conserved cysteine through the conserved F or W. Each record gives: V gene, J gene, D gene, clone size, CDR3 protein, CDR3 DNA. A D gene is named only where the DNA matches it firmly. Clone size is not always given. Where it is, it says once, few, many or a class for expanded clones.

>TRBV6-2/TRBV6-3|TRBJ2-1|TRBD2|once
CASSSEGLAGGPRWYNEQFF
TGTGCCAGCAGTTCCGAGGGACTAGCGGGGGGGCCGAGGTGGTACAATGAGCAGTTCTTC
>TRBV6-5|TRBJ1-2|TRBD1|NA
CASSTPGRGREGYTF
TGTGCCAGCAGTACCCCGGGGAGGGGGCGCGAAGGCTACACCTTC
>TRBV19|TRBJ1-2|NA|NA
CASNENYGYTF
TGTGCCAGTAATGAGAACTATGGCTACACCTTC
>TRBV30|TRBJ2-3|NA|NA
CAWSEGSQFTDTQYF
TGTGCCTGGAGTGAGGGCAGCCAATTCACAGATACGCAGTATTTT
>TRBV7-8|TRBJ1-2|NA|NA
CASSSPGRFGYTF
TGTGCCAGCAGCTCCCCCGGGAGATTCGGCTACACCTTC
>TRBV4-3|TRBJ1-3|TRBD1|NA
CASSQGDRVIGNTIYF
TGCGCCAGCAGCCAAGGGGACAGGGTAATTGGAAACACCATATATTTT
>TRBV7-9|TRBJ1-5|NA|NA
CASSLAGRNQPQHF
TGTGCCAGCAGCTTAGCAGGGCGCAATCAGCCCCAGCATTTT
>TRBV18|TRBJ2-7|NA|NA
CASSTGGYEQYF
TGTGCCAGCTCAACCGGGGGCTACGAGCAGTACTTC
>TRBV6-6|TRBJ2-7|TRBD1|NA
CASSYSRGLYEQYF
TGTGCCAGCAGTTACTCGAGGGGGCTCTACGAGCAGTACTTC
>TRBV19|TRBJ2-7|TRBD1|NA
CASETGTGLGEQYF
TGTGCCAGTGAGACCGGGACAGGGCTAGGCGAGCAGTACTTC
>TRBV6-2/TRBV6-3|TRBJ2-3|NA|once
CASSPGRRSTDTQYF
TGTGCCAGCAGTCCGGGACGGAGAAGCACAGATACGCAGTATTTT
>TRBV7-9|TRBJ1-1|TRBD1|once
CASSYRGLGDTEAFF
TGTGCCAGCAGCTACAGGGGGCTCGGGGACACTGAAGCTTTCTTT
>TRBV12-3/TRBV12-4|TRBJ1-1|TRBD1|NA
CASTLGTGGEAFF
TGTGCCAGCACCCTCGGGACAGGGGGGGAAGCTTTCTTT
>TRBV19|TRBJ1-5|NA|NA
CASSTTSNQPQHF
TGTGCCAGTAGTACCACAAGCAATCAGCCCCAGCATTTT
>TRBV14|TRBJ2-3|NA|NA
CASSRRDTGTDTQYF
TGTGCCAGCAGCCGACGGGACACCGGCACAGATACGCAGTATTTT
>TRBV18|TRBJ2-5|TRBD1|once
CASSRGQGSWETQYF
TGTGCCAGCTCACGGGGACAGGGATCTTGGGAGACCCAGTACTTC
>TRBV5-1|TRBJ2-3|TRBD1|NA
CASSQTGTGRTDTQYF
TGCGCCAGCAGCCAGACCGGGACAGGGAGGACAGATACGCAGTATTTT
>TRBV6-5|TRBJ2-5|TRBD2|NA
CASSYGVAGGRETQYF
TGTGCCAGCAGTTACGGGGTAGCGGGGGGTCGGGAGACCCAGTACTTC
>TRBV5-6|TRBJ2-3|TRBD2|NA
CASSLRLGRYTDTQYF
TGTGCCAGCAGCTTGCGTCTCGGGAGGTACACAGATACGCAGTATTTT
>TRBV15|TRBJ2-7|NA|NA
CATSRPPEEQYF
TGTGCCACCAGCAGGCCCCCCGAGGAGCAGTACTTC
>TRBV5-4|TRBJ1-5|NA|NA
CASSLGGAGNQPQHF
TGTGCCAGCAGCTTGGGGGGGGCAGGCAATCAGCCCCAGCATTTT